The entry that follows covers one TCR beta chain sequence. Its target is not known. The data were produced by immunoSEQ multiplex PCR, yet TCRdb's version contains in-frame clones alone and is incomplete. The data hold 70,000 to 95,000 clones, with around 87% observed a single time. The sample is drawn from a study of T cell responses to AZD1222 COVID-19 vaccine. Study-level results: Most donors were white British and more were female, and clonal diversity was possibly underestimated.

Trimming pared 5 bases from V and 4 bases from J, leaving 14 bases between. Looked up from germline, CDR1 is GTSNPN and CDR2 is SVGIG (reference sequence). The CDR3 runs to 13 residues. This sequence joins TRBV30 and TRBJ1-1, with a possible D match to TRBD1 (5 bases). The sequences come from peripheral blood, collected 28 days after the second AZD1222 dose. This TCR was sampled from an adult who received the AZD1222 COVID-19 vaccine. The CDR3 loop reads CAWGRQWGTEAFF. The CDR3 DNA follows: TGTGCCTGGGGTAGACAGTGGGGCACTGAAGCTTTCTTT.